Listed below are T cell receptor beta chains from one sample, sequenced in a study of cytomegalovirus exposure and HLA in healthy donors. TCRdb's table, derived via immunoSEQ multiplex PCR, lists solely in-frame clones and lacks some. In the table there are roughly 93,000 clones, roughly 77% of which are singletons. Sequencing was done on a sample of PBMCs. These receptors came from a man in his thirties or forties in good health and CMV-seronegative. CDR3s include the opening cysteine and the closing phenylalanine or tryptophan. Fields, in order: V gene, J gene, D gene, clone size, CDR3 DNA, CDR3 protein. The D gene is left open where the match is weak. A clone size is listed for some rows: how often the clone was seen (once, few, many), or a class if it is expanded.

>TRBV5-1|TRBJ2-7|TRBD2|NA
TGCGCCAGCAGCTTGGGGACTAGTAACCCCTACGAGCAGTACTTC
CASSLGTSNPYEQYF
>TRBV7-9|TRBJ1-6|NA|NA
TGTGCCAGCAGCCAGCTAAAGGGTTGGGGGGGAGACAATTCACCCCTCCACTTT
CASSQLKGWGGDNSPLHF
>TRBV7-9|TRBJ2-7|NA|NA
TGTGCCAGCAGCTTAACAGGGTCCGAGCAGTACTTC
CASSLTGSEQYF
>TRBV6-5|TRBJ1-1|NA|NA
TGTGCCAGCAGTTACTTTGGGGGCCTGAACACTGAAGCTTTCTTT
CASSYFGGLNTEAFF
>TRBV6-1|TRBJ2-2|NA|NA
TGTGCCAGCACAGTAGCAACCTTGAACACCGGGGAGCTATTTTTT
CASTVATLNTGELFF
>TRBV19|TRBJ2-7|NA|NA
TGTGCCAGTAGGACAGGTACACCGCCTTACGAGCAGTACTTC
CASRTGTPPYEQYF
>TRBV18|TRBJ1-1|NA|NA
TGTGCCAGCTCACTGCATTCAGGGGCCTACGCTGAAGCTTTCTTT
CASSLHSGAYAEAFF
>TRBV29-1|TRBJ1-1|TRBD1|NA
TGCAGCGTCGTTACCCACAGGGGTACCACTGAAGCTTTCTTT
CSVVTHRGTTEAFF
>TRBV5-1|TRBJ2-5|NA|NA
TGCGCCAGCAGCTTGGTTCTGGAAGGGGCCCAGTACTTC
CASSLVLEGAQYF
>TRBV6-5|TRBJ2-2|NA|few
TGTGCCAGCAGCCCTTCCTCCTACACCGGGGAGCTGTTTTTT
CASSPSSYTGELFF
>TRBV19|TRBJ2-1|NA|NA
TGTGCCACCCTCCTTCGCGGGGGCCCCTACAATGAGCAGTTCTTC
CATLLRGGPYNEQFF
>TRBV30|TRBJ1-1|TRBD1|many
TGTGCCTGGGGGACAGGATACACTGAAGCTTTCTTT
CAWGTGYTEAFF
>TRBV5-1|TRBJ1-1|TRBD1|NA
TGCGCCAGCAGCCTGGACAGGGCCCATGAAGCTTTCTTT
CASSLDRAHEAFF